This is a list of T cell receptor beta chains from one sample in a study of cytomegalovirus exposure and HLA in healthy donors. The assay was immunoSEQ multiplex PCR, and TCRdb's table has in-frame clones only and misses some. The sample contains 150,000 to 200,000 clones, about 80% of which appear only once. Sample: PBMCs. The receptors shown here come from a girl aged 5-17 years in good health and CMV-seropositive. CDR3s include the opening cysteine and the closing phenylalanine or tryptophan. D genes are given only for firm matches. Clone size, where shown, is once, few, many, or a class for clones that have expanded.

>TRBV6-5|TRBJ1-2|TRBD1|.
TGTGCCAGCAGTTCACCGGGACAGGGGGCGAGAGGCTACACCTTC
CASSSPGQGARGYTF
>TRBV5-4|TRBJ1-2|TRBD1|.
TGTGCCAGCAGAAACCCCGGGACAGGAGCGGGGGGCTACACCTTC
CASRNPGTGAGGYTF
>TRBV28|TRBJ1-5|.|.
TGTGCCAGCAGTGCGGCAGGGGTTCAGCCCCAGCATTTT
CASSAAGVQPQHF
>TRBV28|TRBJ2-5|TRBD1|few
TGTGCCAGCAGTTTGACAGGGGGCCGGGAGACCCAGTACTTC
CASSLTGGRETQYF
>TRBV5-4|TRBJ2-3|.|.
TGTGCCAGCAGCTTCGGCGGGGCGGTAGATACGCAGTATTTT
CASSFGGAVDTQYF
>TRBV11-2|TRBJ1-2|TRBD1|.
TGTGCCAGCAGCTCCCCCAGGGGGCAAGGCTATGGCTACACCTTC
CASSSPRGQGYGYTF
>TRBV11-3|TRBJ1-4|.|few
TGTGCCAGCAGCTCCTGGAGGAATCACTCTGCTACTAATGAAAAACTGTTTTTT
CASSSWRNHSATNEKLFF
>TRBV27|TRBJ2-7|TRBD1|.
TGTGCCAGCAGTTTATCGGGCAGGGGGCCCTACGAGCAGTACTTC
CASSLSGRGPYEQYF
>TRBV7-3|TRBJ2-1|.|.
TGTGCCAGCAGCTTATCAGGTTACAATGAGCAGTTCTTC
CASSLSGYNEQFF
>TRBV29-1|TRBJ2-7|.|.
TGCAGCGTTGGCGGGACAGACCGTAGGAAGCAGTACTTC
CSVGGTDRRKQYF
>TRBV6-1|TRBJ2-7|TRBD2|few
TGTGCCAGCAGTGAGGGACTAGCGGGGCTGTACGAGCAGTACTTC
CASSEGLAGLYEQYF
>TRBV29-1|TRBJ2-4|.|.
TGCAGCGTTGATTTGCAGGGAAACATTCAGTACTTC
CSVDLQGNIQYF
>TRBV28|TRBJ1-1|.|few
TGTGGGAGAATCCCTCTGAACACTGAAGCTTTCTTT
CGRIPLNTEAFF
>TRBV14|TRBJ2-7|TRBD2|.
TGTGCCAGCAGCCAAGACCCCCTTGACGGGAGGCCGCCCTACGAGCAGTACTTC
CASSQDPLDGRPPYEQYF
>TRBV2|TRBJ2-7|TRBD1|.
TGTGCCAGCGTCCCCTTTGGGACAGTGCCCTACGAGCAGTACTTC
CASVPFGTVPYEQYF
>TRBV5-1|TRBJ1-5|.|.
TGCGCCAGCAGCTTGGAAGGGAGCGGCAATCAGCCCCAGCATTTT
CASSLEGSGNQPQHF
>TRBV5-1|TRBJ1-5|.|.
TGCGCCAGCAGCCCCGCAGGGGATAGCAATCAGCCCCAGCATTTT
CASSPAGDSNQPQHF